These 27 T cell receptor beta chains came from one sample sequenced in a study of cytomegalovirus exposure and HLA in healthy donors. Clones were read by immunoSEQ multiplex PCR, and TCRdb kept only the in-frame ones, dropping some. Of some 130,000 clones listed, about 94% are singletons. The sample taken for sequencing was PBMCs. All receptors come from a man aged 18 to 30 in good health and CMV-seropositive.

The chain has TRBV28 and TRBJ1-5, with D possibly being TRBD1 (5 bases). The germline V gene has CDR1 MDHEN and CDR2 SYDVKM. Trimming took 10 bases from V and 6 from J, leaving 22 bases between them. CDR3 size: 15 residues. The CDR3 here is CATSARRDQSQPQHF. CDR3 DNA sequence: TGTGCCACGTCCGCCCGCAGGGATCAGAGTCAGCCCCAGCATTTT.

The chain has TRBV9 and TRBJ2-1; 9 bases fit TRBD2. From germline, CDR1 is SGDLS and CDR2 YYNGEE. The V gene end was trimmed by 3 bases and the J gene end by 8 bases; junction bases not matched to a gene: 12. The CDR3 is made up of 16 amino acids. The CDR3 sequence is CASSGSGSKGSDEQFF. The CDR3, as DNA: TGTGCCAGCAGCGGTAGCGGGAGTAAGGGTTCCGATGAGCAGTTCTTC.

The chain employs TRBV5-4 and TRBJ2-7, with D possibly being TRBD1 (5 bases). Looked up from germline, CDR1 is SGHNT and CDR2 is YYREEE (reference sequence). V was clipped by 4 bases and J by 3 bases, with 14 bases between them. The CDR3 totals 14 residues. CDR3 DNA sequence: TGTGCCAGCAGCGCTGGACAAGGGGACTACGAGCAGTACTTC. Its protein product is CASSAGQGDYEQYF. Based on the CDR3 plus reference TRBV5-4 and TRBJ2-7, the full variable domain is ETGVTQSPTHLIKTRGQQVTLRCSSQSGHNTVSWYQQALGQGPQFIFQYYREEENGRGNFPPRFSGLQFPNYSSELNVNALELDDSALYLCASSAGQGDYEQYFGPGTRLTVT.

The CDR3 DNA reads TGTGCCAGCAGTTACGTAAGCGGATCCTACGAGCAGTACTTC. Translating it yields CASSYVSGSYEQYF. The rearrangement uses TRBV6-5 and TRBJ2-7; weak D call: TRBD2 (5 bases). Trimming cost V 2 bases and J 1 base, with 9 bases left between them. The CDR3 runs to 14 residues. CDR1 and CDR2 from the germline V gene are MNHEY and SVGAGI.

The V gene is TRBV11-2, the J gene TRBJ2-7, with 9 bases identical to TRBD2. V was clipped by 3 bases and J by 4 bases; unmatched bases: 4. Germline V gene sequence: CDR1 SGHAT, CDR2 FQNNGV. This CDR3 is built from 14 residues. In DNA form, the CDR3 reads TGTGCCAGCAGCTTTGTAGCGGGGGTTTACGAGCAGTACTTC. It is translated as CASSFVAGVYEQYF.

J is TRBJ1-1 and V is TRBV4-1; D gene uncertain. The CDR3 contains 16 residues. Germline V gives CDR1 MGHRA, CDR2 YSYEKL. Trimming took off 1 base at V and 1 base at J, with 13 bases between the two ends. CDR3 sequence: CASSQAVAGRNTEAFF. CDR3 coding DNA: TGCGCCAGCAGCCAAGCAGTCGCAGGCAGGAACACTGAAGCTTTCTTT.

The V call is TRBV7-9, the J call TRBJ2-1; 10 bases map to TRBD1. The CDR3 consists of 15 residues. Per the germline V gene, CDR1 is SEHNR and CDR2 is FQNEAQ (reference sequence). The V gene end was trimmed by 4 bases and the J gene end by 4 bases; junction bases not matched to a gene: 4. The CDR3 DNA reads TGTGCCAGCAGCTCCCGGACAGGGGGTTACAATGAGCAGTTCTTC. It translates to CASSSRTGGYNEQFF.

This clone was found once. The chain uses TRBV6-1 and TRBJ2-7, with 7 bases that match TRBD2. The V and J ends lost 5 bases and 3 bases, in that order; junction bases with no gene match: 7. CDR3 length: 14 amino acids. The V gene's germline CDR1 is MNHNS and CDR2 SASEGT. The CDR3 loop is CASSTGWGGYEQYF. The DNA for the CDR3 is TGTGCCAGCAGTACCGGATGGGGGGGCTACGAGCAGTACTTC.

The chain uses TRBV27 and TRBJ2-2, with TRBD2 identical over 7 bases. This CDR3 region has 16 residues. Germline loops: CDR1 MNHEY, CDR2 SMNVEV (reference sequence). V gave up 6 bases and J gave up 2 bases; unmatched junction bases: 9. Written as DNA, the CDR3 is TGTGCCAGCAGCCCGACGGAGCGGGGCAACACCGGGGAGCTGTTTTTT. Its translation: CASSPTERGNTGELFF.

The CDR3 sequence: CASSFPEFF. Written as DNA, the CDR3 is TGTGCCAGCAGCTTCCCGGAGTTCTTC. The J gene is TRBJ2-1, the V gene TRBV5-5; D gene ambiguous. V shed 2 bases and J shed 14 bases, with 5 bases lying between them. The CDR3 consists of 9 residues. CDR1 SGHKS and CDR2 YYEKEE come from the germline V gene (reference sequence).

This chain links TRBV29-1 with TRBJ2-1, with 11 bases aligning to TRBD2. The CDR3 length is 16 residues. J lost 0 bases, V lost 7 bases, and 8 bases had no gene match. Germline CDR1 reads SQVTM; CDR2 reads ANQGSEA. CDR3 coding DNA: TGCAGCGCTGCGCCGGGACTAGCGGACTCCTACAATGAGCAGTTCTTC. This gives the protein CSAAPGLADSYNEQFF.

The chain combines TRBV11-1 with TRBJ2-2; the match to TRBD2 covers 13 bases. Trimming at V came to 5 bases and at J to 5 bases, leaving 8 bases not matched to a gene. The CDR3 covers 17 residues. Germline V gene data show CDR1 as SGHAT and CDR2 as FQDESV (reference sequence). CDR3 coding DNA: TGTGCCAGCAGCCAACTAGCGGGGGGGCCGCGGACCGGGGAGCTGTTTTTT. The encoded protein is CASSQLAGGPRTGELFF.

The chain joins TRBV18 to TRBJ2-7; 9 nucleotides agree with TRBD2. V gave up 2 bases and J gave up 4 bases; unmatched junction bases: 15. Looked up from germline, CDR1 is KGHSH and CDR2 is LQKENI. The CDR3 is 18 amino acids. The CDR3 is CASSPYGTASGTTYEQYF. The CDR3 DNA follows: TGTGCCAGCTCACCATATGGAACGGCTAGCGGGACTACGTACGAGCAGTACTTC.

The chain employs TRBV9 and TRBJ2-7; a possible D gene is TRBD1 (5 bases). Germline V gives CDR1 SGDLS, CDR2 YYNGEE. This CDR3 is built from 15 residues. Trimming stripped 4 bases from V and 1 base from J, with 15 bases between. Here the CDR3 DNA reads TGTGCCAGCAGCCCCTGGGGCAGGGATTCCTACGAGCAGTACTTC. Residues: CASSPWGRDSYEQYF.

The chain joins TRBV4-2 to TRBJ2-1, with 9 bases identical to TRBD2. The CDR3 is made up of 16 amino acids. V dropped 4 bases and J dropped 6; count of bases not matched to a gene: 10. The V gene's germline CDR1 is LGHNA and CDR2 YNFKEQ. The CDR3 reads CASSRSGAGGFNEQFF. Here the CDR3 DNA reads TGTGCCAGCAGCCGGTCCGGAGCGGGGGGATTCAATGAGCAGTTCTTC.

The chain links TRBV27 to TRBJ1-2, with D possibly being TRBD1 (6 bases). This CDR3 comprises 14 residues. V lost 6 bases and J lost 4, with 15 bases in between. The germline V gene has CDR1 MNHEY and CDR2 SMNVEV (reference sequence). The CDR3 loop is CASSPRGGFYGYTF. As DNA, the CDR3 is TGTGCCAGCAGCCCCAGGGGAGGGTTCTATGGCTACACCTTC.

The chain combines TRBV2 with TRBJ2-7, with 9 bases lining up with TRBD2. V dropped 4 bases and J dropped 3; count of bases not matched to a gene: 4. CDR1 is SNHLY, CDR2 FYNNEI, per germline. The CDR3 is 14 amino acids. This chain's CDR3 is CASSASGRFYEQYF. In DNA, the CDR3 is TGTGCCAGCAGTGCGAGCGGGAGGTTCTACGAGCAGTACTTC.

This chain connects TRBV30 to TRBJ2-1; 7 positions match TRBD2. J was trimmed by 3 bases and V by 4 bases; bases with no gene match: 9. Germline values: CDR1 GTSNPN, CDR2 SVGIG (reference sequence). The CDR3 covers 15 residues. The DNA for the CDR3 is TGTGCCTGGACCCAACTGGGGACTATCTACAATGAGCAGTTCTTC. Protein product: CAWTQLGTIYNEQFF.

V usage is TRBV11-2 and J usage is TRBJ1-1; D uncertain. V was shortened by 0 bases and J by 5 bases, with 7 bases between the two germline ends. CDR1 is SGHAT, CDR2 FQNNGV, per germline. This CDR3 is 13 amino acids long. CDR3 DNA sequence: TGTGCCAGCAGCTTAGAAGCGACGACTGAAGCTTTCTTT. Amino acids: CASSLEATTEAFF.

This chain joins TRBV4-1 and TRBJ2-2, with 7 bases matching TRBD2. The trim removed 8 bases at V and 3 bases at J, leaving 9 bases unmatched. CDR3 size: 15 residues. Germline lookup yields CDR1 MGHRA and CDR2 YSYEKL. CDR3: CASSGKAGYTGELFF. The CDR3 DNA sequence: TGCGCCAGCTCGGGGAAAGCGGGGTACACCGGGGAGCTGTTTTTT.

This clone was seen just once. Written as DNA, the CDR3 is TGTGCCAGCAGCTTAGTGTCTGGGACAGGGCCCACCGGGGAGCTGTTTTTT. Translating gives CASSLVSGTGPTGELFF. The rearrangement joins TRBV7-2 to TRBJ2-2; the match to TRBD1 covers 9 bases. There are 17 residues in the CDR3. After removal of 1 base from V and 4 bases from J, the junction contained 7 bases not matched to a gene. In germline, CDR1 is SGHTA, CDR2 FQGNSA. Complete variable domain (other parts from reference TRBV7-2 and TRBJ2-2): GAGVSQSPSNKVTEKGKDVELRCDPISGHTALYWYRQSLGQGLEFLIYFQGNSAPDKSGLPSDRFSAERTGGSVSTLTIQRTQQEDSAVYLCASSLVSGTGPTGELFFGEGSRLTVL.

This clone was recorded only once. The genes are TRBV6-1 and TRBJ2-2; 9 positions match TRBD2. The CDR3 length is 15 residues. The ends lost 6 bases at V and 4 bases at J; junction bases unmatched: 6. CDR1 is MNHNS and CDR2 is SASEGT in the germline V gene. Here the CDR3 reads CASRPGTSFTGELFF. The CDR3 region has the DNA TGTGCCAGCAGACCCGGGACTAGCTTCACCGGGGAGCTGTTTTTT.

The chain uses TRBV4-1 and TRBJ2-1; TRBD2 is a possible D gene (6 bases). This CDR3 has 16 amino acids. The germline CDR1 and CDR2 sequences are MGHRA and YSYEKL. Trimming took off 1 base at V and 5 bases at J, with 15 bases between the two ends. The CDR3 region is CASSQARGTANNEQFF. In nucleotides, the CDR3 is TGCGCCAGCAGCCAAGCCCGGGGGACTGCGAACAATGAGCAGTTCTTC.

This chain connects TRBV27 to TRBJ1-2; D remains unclear. V lost 6 bases and J 4 bases, leaving 15 bases between the germline ends. The germline CDR1 and CDR2 sequences are MNHEY and SMNVEV (reference sequence). The CDR3 is 14 amino acids. CDR3 amino acids: CASSPSGQLYGYTF. The CDR3, as DNA: TGTGCCAGCAGCCCGAGTGGGCAGCTCTATGGCTACACCTTC.

The chain combines TRBV9 with TRBJ2-2, with D uncertain. The CDR3 length is 15 residues. Germline loops: CDR1 SGDLS, CDR2 YYNGEE. V dropped 0 bases and J dropped 2 bases, with 8 bases sitting between them. CDR3 nucleotide sequence: TGTGCCAGCAGCGTAGGGTCGGTTAACACCGGGGAGCTGTTTTTT. It translates to CASSVGSVNTGELFF.

The V call is TRBV9, the J call TRBJ2-1, with 11 nucleotides matching TRBD1. The CDR3 covers 16 residues. Trimming cost V 3 bases and J 3 bases; bases outside gene matches: 5. The germline V gene has CDR1 SGDLS and CDR2 YYNGEE. The CDR3 coding sequence is TGTGCCAGCAGCGGACCGGGACAGGGGGTCTACAATGAGCAGTTCTTC. As protein: CASSGPGQGVYNEQFF. Based on the CDR3 plus reference TRBV9 and TRBJ2-1, the full variable domain is DSGVTQTPKHLITATGQRVTLRCSPRSGDLSVYWYQQSLDQGLQFLIQYYNGEERAKGNILERFSAQQFPDLHSELNLSSLELGDSALYFCASSGPGQGVYNEQFFGPGTRLTVL.

The chain carries TRBV7-2 and TRBJ2-7; D remains unclear. The V end lost 4 bases, the J end lost 2 bases, and 6 bases lay between the germline ends. There are 12 residues in the CDR3. Germline V CDR1 and CDR2: SGHTA, FQGNSA. CDR3 coding DNA: TGTGCCAGCAGCTCAAGCCCCTACGAGCAGTACTTC. Encoded protein: CASSSSPYEQYF.